A single sample is the source of the 27 T cell receptor beta chains below, sequenced in a study of OX40 agonist ivuxolimab in advanced cancers. Here immunoSEQ multiplex PCR was the method, and the copy in TCRdb shows in-frame clones only, minus some. The table includes 90,000 or so clones, roughly 90% detected once. The input for sequencing was CD4+ or CD8+ T cells sorted from blood, taken in a trial of the OX40 agonist ivuxolimab. The receptors were gathered from an adult with an advanced solid tumor such as melanoma, head and neck, liver or kidney cancer.

The chain links TRBV5-1 to TRBJ1-1; no definite D call. Germline V gene sequence: CDR1 SGHRS, CDR2 YFSETQ. V was shortened by 3 bases and J by 5 bases, with 20 bases between the two germline ends. There are 16 residues in the CDR3. DNA of the CDR3: TGCGCCAGCAGCTATAGGCCGGAGCAAGTTAAGACTGAAGCTTTCTTT. Translated, it gives CASSYRPEQVKTEAFF.

This clone was recorded once. The chain has TRBV28 and TRBJ1-1; D is uncertain. The CDR3 covers 13 residues. Germline V gene sequence: CDR1 MDHEN, CDR2 SYDVKM. The V and J ends lost 2 bases and 7 bases respectively, with 11 bases between them. In DNA, the CDR3 is TGTGCCAGCAGTTTAAACCGGAGATTTGAAGCTTTCTTT. This gives the protein CASSLNRRFEAFF. The whole variable domain, remainder taken from reference TRBV28 and TRBJ1-1, is DVKVTQSSRYLVKRTGEKVFLECVQDMDHENMFWYRQDPGLGLRLIYFSYDVKMKEKGDIPEGYSVSREKKERFSLILESASTNQTSMYLCASSLNRRFEAFFGQGTRLTVV.

Details on this clone: This specimen includes other DNA sequences encoding the same CDR3. The chain carries TRBV27 and TRBJ2-7; 7 bases map to TRBD2. The CDR3 sequence is 15 residues long. The trim removed 5 bases at V and 3 bases at J, leaving 10 bases unmatched. Germline V gives CDR1 MNHEY, CDR2 SMNVEV (reference sequence). This chain's CDR3 is CASSGEIAGLYEQYF. DNA of the CDR3: TGTGCCAGCAGTGGGGAGATAGCGGGTCTCTACGAGCAGTACTTC.

V usage is TRBV18 and J usage is TRBJ2-1; D is perhaps TRBD1 (5 bases). This CDR3 is built from 12 residues. Trimming shortened V by 6 bases and J by 5 bases, and 8 bases separated the two germline ends. Germline CDR1 reads KGHSH; CDR2 reads LQKENI. CDR3 amino acids: CASSDINNEQFF. DNA of the CDR3: TGTGCCAGCTCGGACATAAACAATGAGCAGTTCTTC. Full variable domain (rest looked up from reference TRBV18 and TRBJ2-1): NAGVMQNPRHLVRRRGQEARLRCSPMKGHSHVYWYRQLPEEGLKFMVYLQKENIIDESGMPKERFSAEFPKEGPSILRIQQVVRGDSAAYFCASSDINNEQFFGPGTRLTVL.

This clone has a handful of counts. The V and J genes are TRBV19 and TRBJ1-1; unclear D gene. The V end lost 5 bases, the J end lost 0 bases, and 4 bases lay between the germline ends. The CDR3 spans 12 residues. The germline V gene encodes CDR1 LNHDA and CDR2 SQIVND (reference sequence). CDR3 residues: CASSYMNTEAFF. The CDR3 DNA reads as TGTGCCAGTAGTTACATGAACACTGAAGCTTTCTTT.

The chain joins TRBV27 to TRBJ2-1; a possible D gene is TRBD1 (6 bases). The V end was cut by 4 bases, the J end by 3 bases, with 10 bases between. This CDR3 is built from 14 residues. CDR1 is MNHEY, CDR2 SMNVEV, per germline (reference sequence). The chain's CDR3 is CASSYRDIYNEQFF. The CDR3 bases are TGTGCCAGCAGTTACCGGGACATCTACAATGAGCAGTTCTTC.

This chain links TRBV9 with TRBJ1-2, with D possibly matching TRBD1 (5 bases). Per the germline V gene, CDR1 is SGDLS and CDR2 is YYNGEE. V lost 3 bases, J lost 6 bases, and 21 bases lay in between. The CDR3 extends over 16 amino acids. The CDR3 is CASSGGYSPRSDGYTF. The CDR3 DNA reads as TGTGCCAGCAGCGGGGGGTATAGCCCCAGGTCGGATGGCTACACCTTC.

This chain's CDR3 is CASSVTGETNEKLFF. The CDR3 DNA follows: TGTGCCAGCAGTGTAACAGGGGAAACTAATGAAAAACTGTTTTTT. V is TRBV25-1 and J is TRBJ1-4; 7 bases map to TRBD1. Germline values: CDR1 MGHDK, CDR2 SYGVNS. The CDR3 covers 15 residues. The V gene end was trimmed by 4 bases and the J gene end by 1 base; junction bases not matched to a gene: 3.

CDR3 protein: CASSEGTGGPYEQYF. The CDR3 DNA reads TGTGCCAGCAGTGAAGGGACAGGGGGCCCCTACGAGCAGTACTTC. This rearrangement joins TRBV25-1 to TRBJ2-7, with 12 bases identical to TRBD1. The V gene end was trimmed by 2 bases and the J gene end by 2 bases; junction bases not matched to a gene: 1. CDR1 is MGHDK and CDR2 is SYGVNS in the germline V gene. The CDR3 covers 15 residues.

This clone was seen a single time. V and J are TRBV19 and TRBJ2-7; the match to TRBD2 covers 8 bases. V was clipped by 3 bases and J by 3 bases; unmatched bases: 10. Germline CDR1 reads LNHDA; CDR2 reads SQIVND (reference sequence). This CDR3 spans 16 amino acids. CDR3 sequence (DNA): TGTGCCAGTAGTATGGGGAGCGGGAGCGGTTTCTACGAGCAGTACTTC. Its protein is CASSMGSGSGFYEQYF.

V and J are TRBV27 and TRBJ2-5; D is unclear. Trimming took 3 bases from V and 1 from J, leaving 12 bases between them. The CDR3 runs to 15 residues. Germline V lookup: CDR1 MNHEY, CDR2 SMNVEV (reference sequence). CDR3 DNA: TGTGCCAGCAGTTTGTATGGTCAGCTCCAAGAGACCCAGTACTTC. Its translation: CASSLYGQLQETQYF.

The V and J genes are TRBV5-1 and TRBJ2-7, with TRBD2 as a possible D gene (5 bases). The ends were cut back, 0 bases at V and 2 bases at J, with 9 bases in the middle. The CDR3 sequence is 14 residues long. CDR1 SGHRS and CDR2 YFSETQ come from the germline V gene. CDR3 sequence reads: CASSLVSGTYEQYF. DNA for the CDR3: TGCGCCAGCAGCTTGGTATCCGGGACCTACGAGCAGTACTTC.

V and J are TRBV19 and TRBJ2-5; a possible D gene is TRBD1 (5 bases). CDR3 length equals 14 residues. Per germline, CDR1 LNHDA and CDR2 SQIVND (reference sequence). V dropped 6 bases and J dropped 2 bases, with 13 bases sitting between them. Here the CDR3 reads CASSTPTVQETQYF. CDR3 nucleotides: TGTGCCAGTAGCACGCCGACAGTACAAGAGACCCAGTACTTC.

The rearrangement links TRBV11-2 to TRBJ1-6; no clear D. CDR1 SGHAT and CDR2 FQNNGV come from the germline V gene. Trimming cost V 5 bases and J 0 bases, with 11 bases left between them. The CDR3 is made up of 16 amino acids. The CDR3 bases are TGTGCCAGCAGCCTAATCCCGACCTCCTATAATTCACCCCTCCACTTT. This encodes CASSLIPTSYNSPLHF. Combining the CDR3 with reference TRBV11-2 and TRBJ1-6 gives the whole variable domain EAGVAQSPRYKIIEKRQSVAFWCNPISGHATLYWYQQILGQGPKLLIQFQNNGVVDDSQLPKDRFSAERLKGVDSTLKIQPAKLEDSAVYLCASSLIPTSYNSPLHFGNGTRLTVT.

The rearrangement links TRBV10-2 to TRBJ2-5; 9 nucleotides align to TRBD2. The J call may be in error: the DNA end matches TRBJ2-7 better. This CDR3 has 17 residues. Germline CDR1 and CDR2: WSHSY and SAAADI. In DNA, the CDR3 is TGCGCCAGCAGTGAAAGGGGGGCTAGCGGGGCCTCCTACGAGCAGTACTTC. Protein product: CASSERGASGASYEQYF.

This clone has just one count. The DNA of the CDR3 is TGTGCCAGCAGTTACGCTGGTGAGCAGTTCTTC. As protein: CASSYAGEQFF. The chain has TRBV6-5 and TRBJ2-1; D gene ambiguous. The V gene lost 2 bases and the J gene lost 9 bases, with 5 bases spanning the gap. CDR1 and CDR2 from the germline V gene are MNHEY and SVGAGI. The CDR3 is 11 amino acids.

The V and J genes are TRBV13 and TRBJ2-7; 9 nucleotides align to TRBD2. The CDR3 length is 16 residues. V trimming: 5 bases; J trimming: 5 bases; junction bases outside the gene matches: 13. The V gene's germline CDR1 is PRHDT and CDR2 FYEKMQ (reference sequence). Here the CDR3 DNA reads TGTGCCAGCAGCCCACGCGGGAGCGGGAGGTCCCACGAGCAGTACTTC. It yields the protein CASSPRGSGRSHEQYF.

As to this clone: The limits of the CDR3 on the DNA are not certain, so only TCRdb's listed CDR3 is given. This CDR3 is CASSSSREGPYEQYF. The chain is built from TRBV7-9 and TRBJ2-7; TRBD2 is the table's D call, not checked against the DNA. The CDR3 numbers 15 amino acids, ends counted. From germline, CDR1 is SEHNR and CDR2 FQNEAQ (reference sequence).

The table lists this clone with a count of one. The chain couples TRBV9 to TRBJ2-3, with D possibly being TRBD1 (5 bases). The CDR3 spans 15 residues. The germline V and J ends were trimmed by 0 bases and 0 bases, with 8 bases remaining between them. In germline, CDR1 is SGDLS, CDR2 YYNGEE. The CDR3, as DNA: TGTGCCAGCAGCGTAGAGGCAGGGAGCACAGATACGCAGTATTTT. Translation: CASSVEAGSTDTQYF.

V usage is TRBV5-1 and J usage is TRBJ2-3; D possibly corresponds to TRBD1 (5 bases). The germline V and J ends were trimmed by 0 bases and 5 bases, with 10 bases remaining between them. The CDR3 is made up of 14 amino acids. Germline CDR1 SGHRS, CDR2 YFSETQ. This chain's CDR3 is CASSLEGVGDTQYF. CDR3 DNA sequence: TGCGCCAGCAGCTTGGAAGGGGTGGGAGATACGCAGTATTTT.

The chain uses TRBV9 and TRBJ2-1; TRBD2 agrees at 8 bases. CDR1 and CDR2 (germline): SGDLS, YYNGEE. CDR3 length equals 14 residues. Trimming removed 2 bases from V and 5 bases from J; junction bases left unmatched: 3. CDR3 sequence (DNA): TGTGCCAGCAGCGTGCGGGGGGTAAACAATGAGCAGTTCTTC. Protein sequence: CASSVRGVNNEQFF.

This chain uses TRBV20-1 with TRBJ2-7; D possibly corresponds to TRBD2 (5 bases). This CDR3 is 11 amino acids long. The V end lost 5 bases, the J end lost 5 bases, and 10 bases lay between the germline ends. CDR1 is DFQATT, CDR2 SNEGSKA, per germline (reference sequence). The CDR3 nucleotides are TGCAGTGCTCCGTCGGGGAACGAGCAGTACTTC. Translated, it gives CSAPSGNEQYF.

J is TRBJ1-2 and V is TRBV27, with 9 bases aligning to TRBD1. Trimming removed 6 bases from V and 4 bases from J; junction bases left unmatched: 6. The CDR3 covers 14 residues. Germline CDR1 reads MNHEY; CDR2 reads SMNVEV (reference sequence). CDR3 sequence (DNA): TGTGCCAGCAGCTACAGGGGGCTCGGCTATGGCTACACCTTC. This sequence encodes CASSYRGLGYGYTF.

V and J are TRBV27 and TRBJ1-1; no definite D call. The length of the CDR3 is 15 residues. The germline gives CDR1 MNHEY, CDR2 SMNVEV (reference sequence). The V and J ends lost 2 bases and 0 bases respectively, with 10 bases between them. The CDR3: CASSLVGGMNTEAFF. CDR3 nucleotides: TGTGCCAGCAGTTTAGTTGGCGGTATGAACACTGAAGCTTTCTTT.

This clone was observed once. The chain links TRBV7-2 to TRBJ2-7; the match to TRBD2 covers 8 bases. CDR3 size: 15 residues. Germline V gives CDR1 SGHTA, CDR2 FQGNSA. Unmatched junction bases numbered 10, after V lost 2 bases and J lost 7 bases. CDR3 loop: CASSLSGREDREQYF. CDR3 coding DNA: TGTGCCAGCAGCTTATCAGGGCGGGAGGACCGAGAGCAGTACTTC.

V and J are TRBV11-2 and TRBJ1-1; no clear D gene. The V end lost 5 bases, the J end lost 6 bases, and 1 base lay between the germline ends. This CDR3 is 9 amino acids long. Germline V CDR1 and CDR2: SGHAT, FQNNGV. The CDR3 sequence: CASSPEAFF. CDR3 DNA: TGTGCCAGCAGCCCTGAAGCTTTCTTT. Based on the CDR3 plus reference TRBV11-2 and TRBJ1-1, the full variable domain is EAGVAQSPRYKIIEKRQSVAFWCNPISGHATLYWYQQILGQGPKLLIQFQNNGVVDDSQLPKDRFSAERLKGVDSTLKIQPAKLEDSAVYLCASSPEAFFGQGTRLTVV.

V gene TRBV29-1 combines with J gene TRBJ2-5, with 9 nucleotides matching TRBD2. V lost 0 bases to trimming and J lost 5 bases; unmatched junction nucleotides: 10. The CDR3 length is 16 residues. CDR1 is SQVTM and CDR2 is ANQGSEA in the germline V gene. The CDR3 sequence is CSVEDLISGSSETQYF. The DNA for the CDR3 is TGCAGCGTTGAAGATCTGATTAGCGGGAGCTCTGAGACCCAGTACTTC.